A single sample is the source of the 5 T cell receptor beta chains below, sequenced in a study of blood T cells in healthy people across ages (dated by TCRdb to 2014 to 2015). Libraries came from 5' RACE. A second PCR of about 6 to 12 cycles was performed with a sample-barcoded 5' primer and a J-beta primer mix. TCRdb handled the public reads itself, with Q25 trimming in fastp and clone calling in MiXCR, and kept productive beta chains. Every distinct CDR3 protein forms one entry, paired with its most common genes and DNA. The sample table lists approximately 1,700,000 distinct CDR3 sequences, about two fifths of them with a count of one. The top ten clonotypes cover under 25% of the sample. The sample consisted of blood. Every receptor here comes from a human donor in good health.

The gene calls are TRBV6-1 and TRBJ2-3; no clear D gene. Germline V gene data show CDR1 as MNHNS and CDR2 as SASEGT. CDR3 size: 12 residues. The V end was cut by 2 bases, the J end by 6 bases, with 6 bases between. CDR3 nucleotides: TGTGCCAGCAGTGAATTATCGGATACGCAGTATTTT. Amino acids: CASSELSDTQYF.

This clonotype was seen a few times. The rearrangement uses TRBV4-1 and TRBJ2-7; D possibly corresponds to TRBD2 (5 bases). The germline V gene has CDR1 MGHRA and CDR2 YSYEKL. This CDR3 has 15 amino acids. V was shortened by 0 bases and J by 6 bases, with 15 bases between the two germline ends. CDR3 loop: CASSQDPGFRGEQYF. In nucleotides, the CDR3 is TGCGCCAGCAGCCAAGATCCTGGATTCCGGGGCGAGCAGTACTTC.

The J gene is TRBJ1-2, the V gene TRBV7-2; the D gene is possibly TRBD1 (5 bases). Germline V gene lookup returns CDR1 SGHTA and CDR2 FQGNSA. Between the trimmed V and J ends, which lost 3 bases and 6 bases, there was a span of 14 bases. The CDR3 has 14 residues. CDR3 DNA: TGTGCCAGCAGCTTTATCCCCCGGGGACATGGCTACACCTTC. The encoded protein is CASSFIPRGHGYTF.

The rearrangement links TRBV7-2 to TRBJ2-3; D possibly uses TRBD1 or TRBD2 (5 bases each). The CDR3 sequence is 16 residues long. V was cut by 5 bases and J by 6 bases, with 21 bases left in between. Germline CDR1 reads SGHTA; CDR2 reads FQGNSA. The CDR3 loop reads CASSLGARGLPDTQYF. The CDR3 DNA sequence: TGTGCCAGCAGCCTTGGCGCACGGGGCCTACCGGATACGCAGTATTTT.

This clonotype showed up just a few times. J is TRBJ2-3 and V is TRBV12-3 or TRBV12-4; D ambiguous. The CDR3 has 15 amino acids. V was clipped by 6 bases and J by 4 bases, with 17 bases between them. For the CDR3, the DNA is TGTGCCAGCAGCCCCAACCCCGGTGTGCCAGATACGCAGTATTTT. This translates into CASSPNPGVPDTQYF.